This is a list of T cell receptor beta chains from one sample in a study of blood T cell repertoires in COVID-19. This table comes from immunoSEQ multiplex PCR, and its TCRdb copy is limited to in-frame clones, with some not included. Seen here are approximately 360,000 clones, nearly 90% observed once, and the top ten hold 6.5%. The sequenced material came from peripheral blood. Every receptor here comes from a man aged 18-30 years with active or convalescent COVID-19. The CDR3 runs from the conserved cysteine through the conserved F or W. The order of the fields is J gene, clone size, V gene, D gene, CDR3 DNA, CDR3 protein. D genes are given only for firm matches. Size is stated for part of the rows, as once, few or many counts, or as a class when the clone is expanded.

TRBJ2-7 | once | TRBV6-2/TRBV6-3 | TRBD2 | TGTGCCAGCAGTCACGGCTCGGGAGGAATTACGGAGCAGTACTTC | CASSHGSGGITEQYF
TRBJ1-2 | - | TRBV7-9 | - | TGTGCCAGCAGCTTATCCGTCGGCTATGGCTACACCTTC | CASSLSVGYGYTF
TRBJ1-3 | - | TRBV2 | - | TGTGCCAGCAGATCGGACAGCTCTGGAAACACCATATATTTT | CASRSDSSGNTIYF
TRBJ1-6 | - | TRBV25-1 | TRBD1 | TGTGCCAGCAGTGATTGGGACAGGGGGAATAATTCACCCCTCCACTTT | CASSDWDRGNNSPLHF
TRBJ2-5 | - | TRBV7-3 | TRBD2 | TGTGCCAGCAGCTTAAGCGGGAGGGCCCAAGAGACCCAGTACTTC | CASSLSGRAQETQYF
TRBJ1-1 | - | TRBV11-2 | - | TGTGCCAGCAGCTCCTTGTCTCAGACAGCCCGCGACACTGAAGCTTTCTTT | CASSSLSQTARDTEAFF
TRBJ1-2 | - | TRBV27 | - | TGTGCCAGCAGCCCATGGGGGGGGGACTATGGCTACACCTTC | CASSPWGGDYGYTF
TRBJ2-1 | - | TRBV9 | - | TGTGCCAGCAGCGACCCGGACAGAACCTACAATGAGCAGTTCTTC | CASSDPDRTYNEQFF
TRBJ2-2 | - | TRBV7-2 | - | TGTGCCAGCAGCCCAGGGGCTCTAAACACCGGGGAGCTGTTTTTT | CASSPGALNTGELFF
TRBJ2-1 | - | TRBV9 | TRBD1 | TGTGCCAGCAGCGTTCGGACAGGGCCCCACAATGAGCAGTTCTTC | CASSVRTGPHNEQFF
TRBJ2-7 | - | TRBV6-5 | - | TGTGCCAGCAGTTTACAGGGTACTTACGAGCAGTACTTC | CASSLQGTYEQYF
TRBJ1-2 | - | TRBV12-2 | - | TGTGCAAGTCGCCCCCGGACAGGGGGCGTTAGAGTGGTTGGCTACACCTTC | CASRPRTGGVRVVGYTF
TRBJ2-7 | - | TRBV7-6 | TRBD1 | TGTGCCAGCAGCCCACGACAGGGGCCAGCCTACGAGCAGTACTTC | CASSPRQGPAYEQYF
TRBJ1-1 | - | TRBV9 | TRBD1 | TGTGCCAGCAGCGCCCGACAGGGGCTCACTGAAGCTTTCTTT | CASSARQGLTEAFF
TRBJ1-1 | - | TRBV6-2/TRBV6-3 | - | TGTGCCAGCAGTATCCCTGGGGCAGGGAAGATGAACACTGAAGCTTTCTTT | CASSIPGAGKMNTEAFF
TRBJ1-1 | - | TRBV4-1 | TRBD1 | TGCGCCAGCAACCCGACAGGGGGGAACACTGAAGCTTTCTTT | CASNPTGGNTEAFF
TRBJ2-1 | - | TRBV5-1 | - | TGCGCCAGCAGCCTCCAGGTCAGTGAGCAGTTCTTC | CASSLQVSEQFF
TRBJ1-2 | few | TRBV7-2 | - | TGTGCCAGCAGCTTAGTTGGAGGTATAGCTAACTATGGCTACACCTTC | CASSLVGGIANYGYTF
TRBJ2-3 | - | TRBV7-3 | TRBD1 | TGTGCCAGCAGCTTCTTGACAGGGGGCATCACAGATACGCAGTATTTT | CASSFLTGGITDTQYF
TRBJ1-1 | - | TRBV2 | TRBD1 | TGTGCCAGTAACCGTGACAGGGGGACTGAAGCTTTCTTT | CASNRDRGTEAFF
TRBJ2-1 | - | TRBV7-9 | TRBD2 | TGTGCCAGCAGCTCAACGAAGCGGGGGAGGTACAATGAGCAGTTCTTC | CASSSTKRGRYNEQFF
TRBJ1-4 | - | TRBV5-6 | TRBD1 | TGTGCCAGCAAAAGGACAGGGCGAAATGAAAAACTGTTTTTT | CASKRTGRNEKLFF
TRBJ2-7 | - | TRBV6-5 | - | TGTGCCAGCAGTCGGCAGGGGCCCCCCAACGAGCAGTACTTC | CASSRQGPPNEQYF